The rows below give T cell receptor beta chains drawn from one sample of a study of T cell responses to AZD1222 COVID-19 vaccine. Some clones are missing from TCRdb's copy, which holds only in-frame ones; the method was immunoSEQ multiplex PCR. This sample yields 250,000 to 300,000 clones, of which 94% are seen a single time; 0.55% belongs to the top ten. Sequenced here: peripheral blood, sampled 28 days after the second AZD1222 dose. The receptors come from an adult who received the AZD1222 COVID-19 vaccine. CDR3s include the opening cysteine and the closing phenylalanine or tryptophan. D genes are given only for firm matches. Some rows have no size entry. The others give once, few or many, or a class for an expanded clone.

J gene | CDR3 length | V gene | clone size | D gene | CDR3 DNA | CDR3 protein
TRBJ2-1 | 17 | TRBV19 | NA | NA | TGTGCCAGTAGTTCTCGCGAAGCGACGAGCTCCTACAATGAGCAGTTCTTC | CASSSREATSSYNEQFF
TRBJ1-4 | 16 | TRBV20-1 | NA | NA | TGCAGTGCTAGTCGCCCTAGTGCCCACCGGTATGAAAAACTGTTTTTT | CSASRPSAHRYEKLFF
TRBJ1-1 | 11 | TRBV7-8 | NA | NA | TGTGCCAGCAGCTTTGCTACTGAAGCTTTCTTT | CASSFATEAFF
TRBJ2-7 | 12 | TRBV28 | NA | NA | TGTGCCAGCAGTTCCCCAGGGAACGAGCAGTACTTC | CASSSPGNEQYF
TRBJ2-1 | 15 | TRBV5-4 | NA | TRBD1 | TGTGCCAGCAGGCCTACAGGGGACCCCTACAATGAGCAGTTCTTC | CASRPTGDPYNEQFF
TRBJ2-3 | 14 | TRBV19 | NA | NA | TGTGCCAGTAGTAGGCCCGTTAGCACAGATACGCAGTATTTT | CASSRPVSTDTQYF
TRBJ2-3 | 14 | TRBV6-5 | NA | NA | TGTGCCAGCAGTAAACAGGTTGGCACAGATACGCAGTATTTT | CASSKQVGTDTQYF
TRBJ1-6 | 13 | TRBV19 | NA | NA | TGTGCCAGTAGTATGGTGAGAGATTCACCCCTCCACTTT | CASSMVRDSPLHF
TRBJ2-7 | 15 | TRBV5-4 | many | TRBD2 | TGTGCCAGCAGCTGGGTCACGACTAGCGGGGACGAGCAGTACTTC | CASSWVTTSGDEQYF
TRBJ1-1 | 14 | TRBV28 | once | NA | TGTGCCAGCAGTTCTCGCCACCGACCGGTAAAAGCTTTCTTT | CASSSRHRPVKAFF
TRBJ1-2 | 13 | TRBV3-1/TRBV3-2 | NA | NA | TGTGCCAGCAGCCAAACGAGGGGCTATGGCTACACCTTC | CASSQTRGYGYTF
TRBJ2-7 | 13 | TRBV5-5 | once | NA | TGTGCCAGCAGCCCAGGGAGCTCCTACGAGCAGTACTTC | CASSPGSSYEQYF
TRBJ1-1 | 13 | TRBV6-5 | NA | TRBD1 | TGTGCCAGCCCCGGGACAGGGAAGGATGAAGCTTTCTTT | CASPGTGKDEAFF
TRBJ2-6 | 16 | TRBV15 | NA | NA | TGTGCCACCAGCAGAGACAGAATCTCTGGGGCCAACGTCCTGACTTTC | CATSRDRISGANVLTF
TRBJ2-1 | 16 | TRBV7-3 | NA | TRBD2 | TGTGCCAGCAGCTTACGTCTAGCGGGGGCGTACAATGAGCAGTTCTTC | CASSLRLAGAYNEQFF
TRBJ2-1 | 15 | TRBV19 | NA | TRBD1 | TGTGCCAGTAGTCCTACAGGGGGCATTTACAATGAGCAGTTCTTC | CASSPTGGIYNEQFF